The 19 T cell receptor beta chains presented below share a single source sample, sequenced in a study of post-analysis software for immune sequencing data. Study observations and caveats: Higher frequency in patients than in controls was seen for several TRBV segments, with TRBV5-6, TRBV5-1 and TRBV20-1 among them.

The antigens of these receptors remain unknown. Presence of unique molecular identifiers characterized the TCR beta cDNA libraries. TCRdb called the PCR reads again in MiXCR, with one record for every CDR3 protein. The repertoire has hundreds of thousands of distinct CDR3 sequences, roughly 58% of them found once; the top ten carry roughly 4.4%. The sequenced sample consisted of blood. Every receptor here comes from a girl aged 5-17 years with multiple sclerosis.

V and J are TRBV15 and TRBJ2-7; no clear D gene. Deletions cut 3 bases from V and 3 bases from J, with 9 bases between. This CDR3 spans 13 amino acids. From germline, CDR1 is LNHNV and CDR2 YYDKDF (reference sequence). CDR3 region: CATSRDFGYEQYF. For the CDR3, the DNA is TGTGCCACCAGCAGGGATTTCGGCTACGAGCAGTACTTC.

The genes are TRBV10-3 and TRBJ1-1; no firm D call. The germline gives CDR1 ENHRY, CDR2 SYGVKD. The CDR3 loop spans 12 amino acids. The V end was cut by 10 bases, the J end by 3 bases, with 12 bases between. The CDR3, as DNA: TGTGCCACCTACGGTGGTGACACTGAAGCTTTCTTT. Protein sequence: CATYGGDTEAFF.

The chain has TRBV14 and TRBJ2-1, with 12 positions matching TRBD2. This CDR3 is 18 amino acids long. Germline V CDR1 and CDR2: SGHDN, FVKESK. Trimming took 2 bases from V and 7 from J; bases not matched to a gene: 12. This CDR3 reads CASSQLRTSGAGMNEQFF. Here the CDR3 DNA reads TGTGCCAGCAGCCAACTAAGGACTAGCGGGGCAGGGATGAATGAGCAGTTCTTC.

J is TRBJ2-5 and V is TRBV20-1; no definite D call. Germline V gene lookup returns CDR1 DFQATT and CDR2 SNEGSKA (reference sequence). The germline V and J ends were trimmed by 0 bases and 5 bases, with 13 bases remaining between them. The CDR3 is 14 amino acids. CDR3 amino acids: CSARDNPWAETQYF. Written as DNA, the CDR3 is TGCAGTGCTAGAGATAACCCATGGGCGGAGACCCAGTACTTC.

In DNA form, the CDR3 reads TGTGCCTGGAGGTTCCGGGCCCTTGAGACGTACTTC. This translates into CAWRFRALETYF. The V and J genes are TRBV30 and TRBJ2-5, with unresolved D. This CDR3 is built from 12 residues. Trimming took 3 bases from V and 13 from J, leaving 18 bases between them. Germline V gives CDR1 GTSNPN, CDR2 SVGIG (reference sequence).

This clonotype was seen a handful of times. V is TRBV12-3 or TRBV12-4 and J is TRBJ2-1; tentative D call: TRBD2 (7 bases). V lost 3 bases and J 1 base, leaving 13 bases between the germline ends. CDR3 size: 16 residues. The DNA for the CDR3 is TGTGCCAGCAGTTTTAAGGCGGGGGCGTCCTACAATGAGCAGTTCTTC. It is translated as CASSFKAGASYNEQFF.

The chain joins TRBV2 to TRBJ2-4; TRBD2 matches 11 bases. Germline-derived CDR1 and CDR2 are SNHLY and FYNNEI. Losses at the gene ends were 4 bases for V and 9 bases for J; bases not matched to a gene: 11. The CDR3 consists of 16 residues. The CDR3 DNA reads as TGTGCCAGCAGTGCTGGGTCCCTAGCGGGAGGCGGCATTCAGTACTTC. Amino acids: CASSAGSLAGGGIQYF. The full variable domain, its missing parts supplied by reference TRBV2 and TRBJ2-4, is EPEVTQTPSHQVTQMGQEVILRCVPISNHLYFYWYRQILGQKVEFLVSFYNNEISEKSEIFDDQFSVERPDGSNFTLKIRSTKLEDSAMYFCASSAGSLAGGGIQYFGAGTRLSVL.

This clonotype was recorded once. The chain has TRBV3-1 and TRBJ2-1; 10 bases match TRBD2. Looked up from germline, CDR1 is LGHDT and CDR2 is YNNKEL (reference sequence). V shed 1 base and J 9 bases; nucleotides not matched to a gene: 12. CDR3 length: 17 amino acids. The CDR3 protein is CASSQGLAGDSSPEQFF. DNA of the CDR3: TGTGCCAGCAGCCAAGGGCTAGCGGGAGACTCTTCGCCTGAGCAGTTCTTC.

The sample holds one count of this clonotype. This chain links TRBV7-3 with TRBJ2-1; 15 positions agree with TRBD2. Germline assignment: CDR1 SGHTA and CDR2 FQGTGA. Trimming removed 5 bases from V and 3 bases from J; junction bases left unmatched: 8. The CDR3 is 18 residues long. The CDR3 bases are TGTGCCAGCAGCCCAGGGACTAGCGGGGGGCATGGCTACAATGAGCAGTTCTTC. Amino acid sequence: CASSPGTSGGHGYNEQFF.

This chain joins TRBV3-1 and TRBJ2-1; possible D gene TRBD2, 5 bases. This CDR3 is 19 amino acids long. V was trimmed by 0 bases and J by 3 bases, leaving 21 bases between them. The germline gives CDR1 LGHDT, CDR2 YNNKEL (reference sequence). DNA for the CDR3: TGTGCCAGCAGCCAAGAGGCCCAAAGGACCCGAGCGGACTACAATGAGCAGTTCTTC. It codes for CASSQEAQRTRADYNEQFF.

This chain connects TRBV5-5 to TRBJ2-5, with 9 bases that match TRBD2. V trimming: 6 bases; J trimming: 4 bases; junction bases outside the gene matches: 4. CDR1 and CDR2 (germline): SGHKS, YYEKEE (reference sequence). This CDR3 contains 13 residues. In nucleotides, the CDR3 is TGTGCCAGCATAAAACTAGCGGGAGAGACCCAGTACTTC. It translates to CASIKLAGETQYF.

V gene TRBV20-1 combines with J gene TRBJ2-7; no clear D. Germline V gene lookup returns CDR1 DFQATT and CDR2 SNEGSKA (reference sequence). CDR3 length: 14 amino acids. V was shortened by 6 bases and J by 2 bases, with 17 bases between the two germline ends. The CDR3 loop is CSALPGTFPYEQYF. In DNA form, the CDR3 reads TGCAGTGCGCTGCCCGGAACATTCCCCTACGAGCAGTACTTC.

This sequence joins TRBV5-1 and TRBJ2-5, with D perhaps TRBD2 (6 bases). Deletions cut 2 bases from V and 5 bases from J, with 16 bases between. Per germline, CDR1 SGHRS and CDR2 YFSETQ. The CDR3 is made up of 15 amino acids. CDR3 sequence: CASSFPGTRVETQYF. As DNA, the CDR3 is TGCGCCAGCAGCTTCCCCGGGACTCGCGTGGAGACCCAGTACTTC.

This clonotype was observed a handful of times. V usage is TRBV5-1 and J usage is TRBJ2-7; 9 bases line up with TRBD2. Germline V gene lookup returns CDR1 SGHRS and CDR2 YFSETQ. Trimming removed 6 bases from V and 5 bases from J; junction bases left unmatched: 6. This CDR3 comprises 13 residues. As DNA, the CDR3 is TGCGCCAGCACTAGCGGGATATATAACGAGCAGTACTTC. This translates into CASTSGIYNEQYF. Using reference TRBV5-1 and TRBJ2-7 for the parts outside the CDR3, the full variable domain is KAGVTQTPRYLIKTRGQQVTLSCSPISGHRSVSWYQQTPGQGLQFLFEYFSETQRNKGNFPGRFSGRQFSNSRSEMNVSTLELGDSALYLCASTSGIYNEQYFGPGTRLTVT.

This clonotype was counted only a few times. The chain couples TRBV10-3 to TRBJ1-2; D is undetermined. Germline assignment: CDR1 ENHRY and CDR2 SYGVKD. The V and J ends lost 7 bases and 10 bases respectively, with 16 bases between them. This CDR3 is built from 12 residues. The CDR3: CAIKAEPSAYTF. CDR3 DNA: TGTGCCATCAAGGCCGAACCCTCGGCCTACACCTTC.

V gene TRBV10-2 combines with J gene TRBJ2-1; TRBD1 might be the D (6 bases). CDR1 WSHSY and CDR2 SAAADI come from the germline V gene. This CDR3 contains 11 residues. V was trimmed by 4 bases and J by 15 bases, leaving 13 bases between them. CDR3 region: CASSASDRRFF. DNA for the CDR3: TGCGCCAGCAGTGCCTCGGACAGACGGTTCTTC.

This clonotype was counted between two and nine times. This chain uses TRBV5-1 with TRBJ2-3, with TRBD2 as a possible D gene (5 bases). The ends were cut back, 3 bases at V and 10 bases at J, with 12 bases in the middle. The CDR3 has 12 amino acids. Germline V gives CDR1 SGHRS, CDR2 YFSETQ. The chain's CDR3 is CASSSGGSAQYF. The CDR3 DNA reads TGCGCCAGCAGCTCCGGAGGTAGTGCGCAGTATTTT.

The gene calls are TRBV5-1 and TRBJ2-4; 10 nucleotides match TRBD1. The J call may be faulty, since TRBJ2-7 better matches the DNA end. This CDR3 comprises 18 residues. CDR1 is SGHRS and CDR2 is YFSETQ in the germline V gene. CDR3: CASSGIDGTGEYPYEQYF. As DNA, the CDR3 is TGCGCCAGCAGCGGCATTGACGGGACAGGGGAGTATCCCTACGAGCAGTACTTC.

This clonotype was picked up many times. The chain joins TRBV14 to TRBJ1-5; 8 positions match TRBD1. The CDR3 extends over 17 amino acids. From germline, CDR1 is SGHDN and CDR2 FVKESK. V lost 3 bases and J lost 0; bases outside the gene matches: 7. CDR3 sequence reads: CASSQKRDRISNQPQHF. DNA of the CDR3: TGTGCCAGCAGCCAGAAAAGGGACAGGATTAGCAATCAGCCCCAGCATTTT. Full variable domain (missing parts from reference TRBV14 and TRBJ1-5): EAGVTQFPSHSVIEKGQTVTLRCDPISGHDNLYWYRRVMGKEIKFLLHFVKESKQDESGMPNNRFLAERTGGTYSTLKVQPAELEDSGVYFCASSQKRDRISNQPQHFGDGTRLSIL.